The entry below describes one TCR beta chain. Grouping used clinical history reported by participants in a survey and questionnaire. The data stem from a study of blood T cell repertoires in COVID-19. The overall study: The analysed material was cDNA or gDNA that came from T cells, B-cell-depleted T cells, or PBMCs.

As handled by the study authors: Estimates of nucleated cell counts were drawn from the amplification of reference gene primers. Clones were read by immunoSEQ multiplex PCR, and TCRdb kept only the in-frame ones, dropping some. The DNA gave D and trimming, while V, J and clone size come from that table. The sample has around 420,000 clones; approximately 86% are singletons. The CDR3 has 15 amino acids. V trimming: 4 bases; J trimming: 0 bases; junction bases outside the gene matches: 6. Per germline, CDR1 SGHTS and CDR2 YDEGEE. The TCR originated in a middle-aged woman with acute COVID-19. The sequenced sample consisted of PBMCs or T cells enriched from blood (not recorded which). The V call is TRBV5-8, the J call TRBJ2-5; 7 positions match TRBD1. The CDR3 sequence is CASSTGTANQETQYF. The CDR3 DNA is TGTGCCAGCAGCACCGGGACAGCAAACCAAGAGACCCAGTACTTC.